The clone carrying this T cell receptor (beta chain) occurred many times. The presence of a unique molecular identifier marked each TCR cDNA molecule. TCRdb re-derived calls from the 5' RACE reads in MiXCR, one entry per CDR3 protein. The table includes about 38,000 distinct CDR3 sequences, 7.5% detected once. These data belong to a study of spatial heterogeneity in lung cancer. The time point was: sample taken at primary tumor resection. Whole RNA was taken from tumor, nontumor lung or frozen PBMC; it was then sequenced unsorted. Germline V gene lookup returns CDR1 SQVTM and CDR2 ANQGSEA. This CDR3 spans 14 amino acids. V lost 3 bases and J lost 1, with 11 bases in between.

The chain employs TRBV29-1 and TRBJ2-3; a weak D match, TRBD2 (5 bases). This TCR came from a male donor with early-stage non-small cell lung cancer. The source material was PBMCs, sampled at surgery. The CDR3 nucleotides are TGCAGCGTTGAGGGGAGTTCACGCACAGATACGCAGTATTTT. Protein product: CSVEGSSRTDTQYF.